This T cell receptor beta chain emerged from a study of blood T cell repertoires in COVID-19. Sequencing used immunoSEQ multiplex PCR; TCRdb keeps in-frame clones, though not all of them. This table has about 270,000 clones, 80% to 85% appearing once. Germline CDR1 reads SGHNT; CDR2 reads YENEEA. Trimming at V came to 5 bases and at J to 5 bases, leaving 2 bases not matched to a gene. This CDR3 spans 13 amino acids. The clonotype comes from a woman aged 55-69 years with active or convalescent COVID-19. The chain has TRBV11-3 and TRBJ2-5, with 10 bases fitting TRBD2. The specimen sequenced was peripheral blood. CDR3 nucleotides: TGTGCCAGCAGCCCGGGACTAGCGGAGACCCAGTACTTC. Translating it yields CASSPGLAETQYF.